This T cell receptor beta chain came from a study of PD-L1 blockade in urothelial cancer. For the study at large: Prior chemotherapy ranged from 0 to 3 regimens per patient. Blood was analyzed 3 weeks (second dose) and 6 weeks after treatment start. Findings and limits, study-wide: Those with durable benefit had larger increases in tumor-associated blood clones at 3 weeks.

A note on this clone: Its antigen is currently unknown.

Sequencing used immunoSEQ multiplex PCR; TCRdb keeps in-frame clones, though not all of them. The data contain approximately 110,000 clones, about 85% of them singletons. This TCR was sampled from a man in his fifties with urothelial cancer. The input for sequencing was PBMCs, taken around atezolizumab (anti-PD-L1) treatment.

The CDR3 coding sequence is TGCGCCAGCAGCACCGCCGGGACAGGGGTTAGCTCCTACGAGCAGTACTTC. It is translated as CASSTAGTGVSSYEQYF. This sequence joins TRBV5-1 and TRBJ2-7; TRBD1 matches 10 bases. The CDR3 length is 17 residues. Germline CDR1 is SGHRS and CDR2 is YFSETQ. Germline trimming cut 4 bases from V and 0 bases from J; bases unmatched to any gene: 10.